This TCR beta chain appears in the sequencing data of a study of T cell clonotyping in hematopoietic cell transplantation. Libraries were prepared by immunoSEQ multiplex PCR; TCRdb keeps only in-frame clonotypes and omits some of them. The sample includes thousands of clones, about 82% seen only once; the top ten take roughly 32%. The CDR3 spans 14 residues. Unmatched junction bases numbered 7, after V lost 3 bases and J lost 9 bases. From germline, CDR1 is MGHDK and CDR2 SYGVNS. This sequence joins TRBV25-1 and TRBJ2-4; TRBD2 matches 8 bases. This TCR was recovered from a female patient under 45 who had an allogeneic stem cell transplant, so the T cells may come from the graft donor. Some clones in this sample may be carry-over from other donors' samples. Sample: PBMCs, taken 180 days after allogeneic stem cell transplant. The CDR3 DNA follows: TGTGCCAGCAGTGAGCGGGGCCGGGGGGGCATTCAGTACTTC. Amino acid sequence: CASSERGRGGIQYF.